The T cell receptor beta chain under discussion was sequenced for a study of shared T cell receptors in the human thymus. V lost 4 bases and J lost 9; bases outside the gene matches: 11. Germline CDR1 reads SGHRS; CDR2 reads YFSETQ. This CDR3 contains 15 residues. Libraries were prepared by immunoSEQ multiplex PCR; TCRdb keeps only in-frame clonotypes and omits some of them. The table has hundreds of thousands of clones, 78% seen once. These data were also filed under a second study, of human thymus T cells. Turning to that study: Obtained as resections during corrective heart surgery, the thymus tissue was then studied. Thymic and blood repertoires appeared to show biased V and J gene usage. Among unrelated individuals, related research reported thymic repertoires that overlapped highly.

V usage is TRBV5-1 and J usage is TRBJ1-2, with 11 nucleotides matching TRBD1. Material for sequencing was thymocytes. The sequence came from a boy under three years old with a congenital heart defect. The CDR3 DNA is TGCGCCAGCAGCCTAGCACCCGGACAGGGGGCTCGCTACACCTTC. Its translation: CASSLAPGQGARYTF.